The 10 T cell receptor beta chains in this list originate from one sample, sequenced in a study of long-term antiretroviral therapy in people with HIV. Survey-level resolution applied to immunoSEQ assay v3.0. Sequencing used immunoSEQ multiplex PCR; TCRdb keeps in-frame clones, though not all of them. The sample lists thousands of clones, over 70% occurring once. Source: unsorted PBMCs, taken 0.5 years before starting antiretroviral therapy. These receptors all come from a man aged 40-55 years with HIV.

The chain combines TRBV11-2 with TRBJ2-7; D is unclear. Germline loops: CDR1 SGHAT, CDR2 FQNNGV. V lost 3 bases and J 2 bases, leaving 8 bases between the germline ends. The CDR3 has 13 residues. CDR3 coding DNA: TGTGCCAGCAGCTTGAGCGTGACCTACGAGCAGTACTTC. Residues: CASSLSVTYEQYF.

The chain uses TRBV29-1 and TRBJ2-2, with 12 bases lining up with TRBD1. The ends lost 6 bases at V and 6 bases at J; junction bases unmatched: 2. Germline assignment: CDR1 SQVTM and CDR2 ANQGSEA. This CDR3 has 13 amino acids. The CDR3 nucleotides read TGCAGCGTCCGGGACAGGGGGCCCGGGGAGCTGTTTTTT. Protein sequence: CSVRDRGPGELFF.

The CDR3: CASSPFTGGADNSPLHF. The CDR3 bases are TGTGCCAGCAGTCCCTTCACAGGGGGCGCGGATAATTCACCCCTCCACTTT. This rearrangement joins TRBV28 to TRBJ1-6; 9 positions match TRBD1. The V segment lost 5 bases and the J segment 5 bases; nucleotides outside the gene matches: 10. CDR1 is MDHEN, CDR2 SYDVKM, per germline. The CDR3 sequence is 17 residues long.

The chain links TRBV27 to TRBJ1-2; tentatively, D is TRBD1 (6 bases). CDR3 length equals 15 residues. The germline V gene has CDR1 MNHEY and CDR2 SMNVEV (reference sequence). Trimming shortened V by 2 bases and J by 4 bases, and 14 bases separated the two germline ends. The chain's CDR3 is CASSLVPGGGYGYTF. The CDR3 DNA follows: TGTGCCAGCAGTTTAGTACCGGGGGGCGGCTATGGCTACACCTTC.

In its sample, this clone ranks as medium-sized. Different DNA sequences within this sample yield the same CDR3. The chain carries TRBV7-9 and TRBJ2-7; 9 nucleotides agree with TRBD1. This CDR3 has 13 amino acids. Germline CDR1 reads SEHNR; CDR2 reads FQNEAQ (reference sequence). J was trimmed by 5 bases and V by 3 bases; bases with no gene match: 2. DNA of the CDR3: TGTGCCAGCAGCTTCGGACAGGGGAACGAGCAGTACTTC. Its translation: CASSFGQGNEQYF. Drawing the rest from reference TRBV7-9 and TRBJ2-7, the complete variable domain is DTGVSQNPRHKITKRGQNVTFRCDPISEHNRLYWYRQTLGQGPEFLTYFQNEAQLEKSRLLSDRFSAERPKGSFSTLEIQRTEQGDSAMYLCASSFGQGNEQYFGPGTRLTVT.

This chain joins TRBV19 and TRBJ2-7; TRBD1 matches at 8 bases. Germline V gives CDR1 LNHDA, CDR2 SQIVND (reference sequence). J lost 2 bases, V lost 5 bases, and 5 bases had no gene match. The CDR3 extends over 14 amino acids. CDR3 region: CASSPWTGTYEQYF. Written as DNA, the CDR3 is TGTGCCAGTAGTCCTTGGACAGGGACCTACGAGCAGTACTTC.

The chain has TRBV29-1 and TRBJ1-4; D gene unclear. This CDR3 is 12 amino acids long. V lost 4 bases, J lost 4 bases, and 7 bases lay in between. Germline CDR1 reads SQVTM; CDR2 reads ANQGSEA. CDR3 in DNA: TGCAGCGTTGGCGGGATTAATGAAAAACTGTTTTTT. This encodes CSVGGINEKLFF.

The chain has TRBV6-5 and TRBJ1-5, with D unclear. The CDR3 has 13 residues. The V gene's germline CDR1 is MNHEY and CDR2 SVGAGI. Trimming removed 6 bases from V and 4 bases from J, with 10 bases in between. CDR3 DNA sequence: TGTGCCAGCAGCTCGGACGGGAATCAGCCCCAGCATTTT. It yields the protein CASSSDGNQPQHF.

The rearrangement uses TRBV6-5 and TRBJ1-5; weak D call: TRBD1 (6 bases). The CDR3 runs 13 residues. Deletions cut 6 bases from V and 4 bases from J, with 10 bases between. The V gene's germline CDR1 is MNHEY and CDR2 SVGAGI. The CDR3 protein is CASSLGQNQPQHF. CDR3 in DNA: TGTGCCAGCAGCCTCGGACAGAATCAGCCCCAGCATTTT.

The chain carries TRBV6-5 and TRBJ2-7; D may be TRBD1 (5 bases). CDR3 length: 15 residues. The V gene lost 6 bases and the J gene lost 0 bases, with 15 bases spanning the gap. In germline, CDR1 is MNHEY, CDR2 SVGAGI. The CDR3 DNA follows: TGTGCCAGCAGGCGGCAGGGCTTAAGCTCCTACGAGCAGTACTTC. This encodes CASRRQGLSSYEQYF.